A single sample gave rise to the 28 T cell receptor beta chains below, sequenced in a study of blood T cell repertoires in COVID-19. Clones were sequenced by immunoSEQ multiplex PCR, and TCRdb holds only the in-frame ones, with some missing. The repertoire includes about 260,000 clones, about 89% of them detected once, and around 1.5% sits in the top ten. The sample consisted of peripheral blood. These receptor sequences come from a woman in her thirties or forties who had recovered from COVID-19.

The V gene is TRBV5-1, the J gene TRBJ2-7, with 9 bases that match TRBD1. Germline V gene sequence: CDR1 SGHRS, CDR2 YFSETQ. CDR3 length equals 18 residues. Losses at the gene ends were 3 bases for V and 2 bases for J; bases not matched to a gene: 15. The CDR3 loop reads CASSSERGPGQGTYEQYF. In nucleotides, the CDR3 is TGCGCCAGCAGCTCTGAGAGGGGACCGGGACAGGGCACCTACGAGCAGTACTTC.

This chain uses TRBV5-4 with TRBJ2-2; possible D gene TRBD2, 6 bases. The CDR3 is made up of 14 amino acids. V lost 2 bases, J lost 2 bases, and 7 bases lay in between. Germline CDR1 is SGHNT and CDR2 is YYREEE (reference sequence). This chain's CDR3 is CASSFGGNTGELFF. The CDR3 coding sequence is TGTGCCAGCAGCTTCGGGGGAAACACCGGGGAGCTGTTTTTT.

This chain links TRBV27 with TRBJ2-5; 12 nucleotides match TRBD2. V was pared by 2 bases and J by 9 bases, with 10 bases of the junction left unmatched. CDR3 length equals 16 residues. CDR1 is MNHEY, CDR2 SMNVEV, per germline (reference sequence). The CDR3 sequence: CASSLRLAGGPAAQYF. In nucleotides, the CDR3 is TGTGCCAGCAGTTTACGTCTAGCGGGGGGGCCGGCGGCCCAGTACTTC.

J is TRBJ2-2 and V is TRBV3-1 (or the pseudogene TRBV3-2); 12 bases are shared with TRBD1. The CDR3 runs 16 residues. With V trimmed by 4 bases and J by 6 bases, 6 bases remained unmatched. Germline V CDR1 and CDR2: LGHDT, YNNKEL (reference sequence). The CDR3 reads CASSPRDRGLPGELFF. The CDR3 DNA reads TGTGCCAGCAGCCCCCGGGACAGGGGGCTCCCCGGGGAGCTGTTTTTT.

This clone was seen only a few times. The V gene is TRBV5-1, the J gene TRBJ2-1, with 13 positions matching TRBD2. Germline V gene sequence: CDR1 SGHRS, CDR2 YFSETQ. The V segment lost 3 bases and the J segment 6 bases; nucleotides outside the gene matches: 0. The CDR3 covers 14 residues. The CDR3 DNA reads TGCGCCAGCAGCTGGACTAGCGGGGGCAATGAGCAGTTCTTC. Amino acid sequence: CASSWTSGGNEQFF.

The V call is TRBV2, the J call TRBJ1-2, with 7 bases matching TRBD1. Per germline, CDR1 SNHLY and CDR2 FYNNEI. V gave up 3 bases and J gave up 0 bases; unmatched junction bases: 1. This CDR3 is built from 14 residues. Written as DNA, the CDR3 is TGTGCCAGCAGTGATGGGACAGCTAACTATGGCTACACCTTC. Residues: CASSDGTANYGYTF. The full variable domain, in which reference TRBV2 and TRBJ1-2 provide the parts outside the CDR3, is EPEVTQTPSHQVTQMGQEVILRCVPISNHLYFYWYRQILGQKVEFLVSFYNNEISEKSEIFDDQFSVERPDGSNFTLKIRSTKLEDSAMYFCASSDGTANYGYTFGSGTRLTVV.

J is TRBJ1-3 and V is TRBV11-2, with unresolved D. The germline V gene has CDR1 SGHAT and CDR2 FQNNGV. V was pared by 4 bases and J by 2 bases, with 9 bases between. The CDR3 extends over 14 amino acids. The CDR3 region is CASSSWQAGNTIYF. The CDR3 DNA follows: TGTGCCAGCAGCTCCTGGCAGGCTGGAAACACCATATATTTT.

V gene TRBV7-2 combines with J gene TRBJ1-2, with 8 positions matching TRBD1. The CDR3 has 14 residues. V lost 2 bases to trimming and J lost 2 bases; unmatched junction nucleotides: 1. The germline V gene encodes CDR1 SGHTA and CDR2 FQGNSA. The CDR3 bases are TGTGCCAGCAGCTTACAGGGGGCGAACTATGGCTACACCTTC. Translation gives CASSLQGANYGYTF.

This sequence joins TRBV5-1 and TRBJ2-3; D may be TRBD1 (5 bases). The CDR3 extends over 16 amino acids. Trimming left V 4 bases short and J 2 bases short, with 17 bases between. The germline V gene encodes CDR1 SGHRS and CDR2 YFSETQ. This CDR3 reads CASSGRGRENTDTQYF. The CDR3 bases are TGCGCCAGCAGCGGTAGGGGAAGGGAAAACACAGATACGCAGTATTTT. Full variable domain (outside the CDR3, taken from reference TRBV5-1 and TRBJ2-3): KAGVTQTPRYLIKTRGQQVTLSCSPISGHRSVSWYQQTPGQGLQFLFEYFSETQRNKGNFPGRFSGRQFSNSRSEMNVSTLELGDSALYLCASSGRGRENTDTQYFGPGTRLTVL.

The chain joins TRBV4-1 to TRBJ1-1, with unresolved D. V gave up 1 base and J gave up 1 base, with 7 bases separating them. CDR1 and CDR2 from the germline V gene are MGHRA and YSYEKL. The CDR3 length is 14 residues. CDR3 bases: TGCGCCAGCAGCCAAGGTCGGGGGAACACTGAAGCTTTCTTT. It codes for CASSQGRGNTEAFF.

This clone was recorded once. The chain combines TRBV14 with TRBJ1-2, with a weak D call TRBD1 (5 bases). V dropped 3 bases and J dropped 0 bases, with 11 bases sitting between them. The CDR3 is 15 residues long. Germline V gives CDR1 SGHDN, CDR2 FVKESK. In nucleotides, the CDR3 is TGTGCCAGCAGCCAGACCCAGGGATCTAACTATGGCTACACCTTC. This gives the protein CASSQTQGSNYGYTF.

Concerning this clone itself: This specimen includes other DNA sequences encoding the same CDR3. The V call is TRBV5-1, the J call TRBJ1-1; 10 bases match TRBD1. V gave up 4 bases and J gave up 1 base; unmatched junction bases: 1. This CDR3 contains 14 residues. Germline V gives CDR1 SGHRS, CDR2 YFSETQ. In DNA form, the CDR3 reads TGCGCCAGCAGCAGGGACAGGGGGAACACTGAAGCTTTCTTT. It codes for CASSRDRGNTEAFF.

This clone was seen more than once but under ten times. V is TRBV4-1 and J is TRBJ1-6, with D hard to call. Germline-derived CDR1 and CDR2 are MGHRA and YSYEKL. The V end lost 4 bases, the J end lost 8 bases, and 12 bases lay between the germline ends. The CDR3 is 14 residues long. For the CDR3, the DNA is TGCGCCAGCAGCCCCCCCACTAGTTATTCACCCCTCCACTTT. It yields the protein CASSPPTSYSPLHF.

The chain couples TRBV10-3 to TRBJ1-1, with 9 bases identical to TRBD1. Per germline, CDR1 ENHRY and CDR2 SYGVKD. V gave up 8 bases and J gave up 1 base; unmatched junction bases: 5. This CDR3 has 14 amino acids. CDR3: CAIRDRAQNTEAFF. CDR3 bases: TGTGCCATCCGGGACAGGGCGCAGAACACTGAAGCTTTCTTT.

A few counts support this clone. The chain combines TRBV5-8 with TRBJ2-3; no firm D call. Trimming cost V 0 bases and J 7 bases, with 3 bases left between them. The CDR3 spans 11 residues. CDR1 and CDR2 from the germline V gene are SGHTS and YDEGEE. The CDR3 loop is CASSLAYTQYF. The CDR3, as DNA: TGTGCCAGCAGCTTGGCCTATACGCAGTATTTT.

CDR3: CASRRQGSDTQYF. DNA of the CDR3: TGTGCCAGCAGACGACAGGGGTCAGATACGCAGTATTTT. The chain carries TRBV6-5 and TRBJ2-3; 8 bases fit TRBD1. V trimming: 6 bases; J trimming: 4 bases; junction bases outside the gene matches: 3. CDR3 length: 13 amino acids. CDR1 and CDR2 (germline): MNHEY, SVGAGI.

The V gene is TRBV5-6, the J gene TRBJ1-1; D gene unclear. The germline V gene encodes CDR1 SGHDT and CDR2 YYEEEE. The V end was cut by 4 bases, the J end by 1 base, with 8 bases between. CDR3 length equals 13 residues. CDR3 in DNA: TGTGCCAGCAGCCCAGGTCCGAACACTGAAGCTTTCTTT. The encoded protein is CASSPGPNTEAFF.

This sequence joins TRBV7-2 and TRBJ1-2, with D tentatively TRBD1 (5 bases). The V end lost 5 bases, the J end lost 5 bases, and 12 bases lay between the germline ends. Germline V gives CDR1 SGHTA, CDR2 FQGNSA. CDR3 size: 13 residues. This chain's CDR3 is CASSPDQGYGYTF. In nucleotides, the CDR3 is TGTGCCAGCAGCCCCGATCAGGGTTATGGCTACACCTTC. Filled out from reference TRBV7-2 and TRBJ1-2, the complete variable domain reads GAGVSQSPSNKVTEKGKDVELRCDPISGHTALYWYRQSLGQGLEFLIYFQGNSAPDKSGLPSDRFSAERTGGSVSTLTIQRTQQEDSAVYLCASSPDQGYGYTFGSGTRLTVV.

V gene TRBV30 combines with J gene TRBJ2-3; D might be TRBD1 (5 bases). This CDR3 spans 12 amino acids. Germline V CDR1 and CDR2: GTSNPN, SVGIG (reference sequence). Trimming stripped 2 bases from V and 5 bases from J, with 8 bases between. CDR3 protein: CAWSQGKDTQYF. The CDR3 DNA reads TGTGCCTGGAGTCAGGGCAAAGATACGCAGTATTTT.

This clone was observed a single time. The V call is TRBV3-1 (or the pseudogene TRBV3-2), the J call TRBJ2-1, with 12 bases identical to TRBD2. V lost 3 bases to trimming and J lost 3 bases; unmatched junction nucleotides: 12. Germline CDR1 LGHDT, CDR2 YNNKEL (reference sequence). The CDR3 totals 19 residues. CDR3: CASSHPGPLAGGRYNEQFF. In DNA, the CDR3 is TGTGCCAGCAGCCACCCCGGGCCACTAGCGGGGGGTCGCTACAATGAGCAGTTCTTC.

The chain couples TRBV19 to TRBJ2-1; TRBD2 matches 8 bases. V lost 1 base and J lost 4; bases outside the gene matches: 3. Germline CDR1 LNHDA, CDR2 SQIVND (reference sequence). This CDR3 contains 15 residues. This CDR3 is CASSIAGGGYNEQFF. CDR3 DNA: TGTGCCAGTAGTATAGCGGGCGGGGGGTACAATGAGCAGTTCTTC.

The chain combines TRBV10-3 with TRBJ1-2; 9 bases align to TRBD1. CDR1 is ENHRY, CDR2 SYGVKD, per germline. With 10 bases clipped from V and 2 bases from J, the junction kept 14 bases outside the gene matches. CDR3 length equals 16 residues. CDR3 sequence: CATSAGTGLRNYGYTF. Written as DNA, the CDR3 is TGTGCCACCTCCGCCGGGACAGGGTTGCGCAACTATGGCTACACCTTC.

The CDR3 DNA follows: TGTGCCAGCAGCCAGGCAGGGGACGACTTTGAAGCTTTCTTT. It is translated as CASSQAGDDFEAFF. The chain recombines TRBV16 with TRBJ1-1; weak D call: TRBD1 (6 bases). CDR1 is KGHSY and CDR2 is FQNENV in the germline V gene. V lost 3 bases and J 7 bases, leaving 15 bases between the germline ends. The CDR3 contains 14 residues.

This clone was counted once. This chain links TRBV6-2 or TRBV6-3 with TRBJ1-2, with D hard to call. The CDR3 consists of 11 residues. Germline CDR1 is MNHEY and CDR2 is SVGEGT. Trimming stripped 5 bases from V and 7 bases from J, with 8 bases between. DNA for the CDR3: TGTGCCAGCAGTACGACTCGTGGCTACACCTTC. This encodes CASSTTRGYTF.

The rearrangement joins TRBV5-5 to TRBJ1-2, with a possible D match to TRBD1 (6 bases). V lost 0 bases to trimming and J lost 4 bases, with 22 bases between them. This CDR3 contains 18 residues. Per germline, CDR1 SGHKS and CDR2 YYEKEE (reference sequence). The CDR3 protein is CASSLAAFGGASGYGYTF. As DNA, the CDR3 is TGTGCCAGCAGCTTGGCCGCATTCGGGGGGGCTTCTGGCTATGGCTACACCTTC. The full variable domain, rest sourced from reference TRBV5-5 and TRBJ1-2, is DAGVTQSPTHLIKTRGQQVTLRCSPISGHKSVSWYQQVLGQGPQFIFQYYEKEERGRGNFPDRFSARQFPNYSSELNVNALLLGDSALYLCASSLAAFGGASGYGYTFGSGTRLTVV.

The rearrangement uses TRBV10-3 and TRBJ1-5; unclear D gene. Germline V gives CDR1 ENHRY, CDR2 SYGVKD. V was clipped by 5 bases and J by 3 bases, with 5 bases between them. The CDR3 covers 12 residues. CDR3 protein: CAISPNNQPQHF. In DNA form, the CDR3 reads TGTGCCATCAGTCCTAACAATCAGCCCCAGCATTTT.

V is TRBV27 and J is TRBJ1-3; D ambiguous. This CDR3 comprises 13 residues. Trimming pared 5 bases from V and 3 bases from J, leaving 8 bases between. From germline, CDR1 is MNHEY and CDR2 SMNVEV (reference sequence). CDR3 loop: CASSPQFGNTIYF. The DNA for the CDR3 is TGTGCCAGCAGTCCCCAGTTTGGAAACACCATATATTTT.

The chain combines TRBV20-1 with TRBJ1-1; no clear D. The CDR3 extends over 10 amino acids. V dropped 7 bases and J dropped 3 bases, with 6 bases sitting between them. Germline lookup yields CDR1 DFQATT and CDR2 SNEGSKA (reference sequence). CDR3 in amino acids: CSGVDTEAFF. The CDR3 DNA reads as TGCAGTGGTGTCGACACTGAAGCTTTCTTT.